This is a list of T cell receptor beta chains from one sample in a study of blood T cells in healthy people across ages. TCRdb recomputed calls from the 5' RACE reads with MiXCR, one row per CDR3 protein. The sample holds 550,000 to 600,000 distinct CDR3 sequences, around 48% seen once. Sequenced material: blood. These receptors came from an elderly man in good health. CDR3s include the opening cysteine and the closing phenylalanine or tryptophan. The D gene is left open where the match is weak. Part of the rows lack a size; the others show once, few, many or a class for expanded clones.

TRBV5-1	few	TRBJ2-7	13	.	CASSSNQGVEQYF	TGCGCCAGCAGCTCCAACCAGGGAGTCGAGCAGTACTTC
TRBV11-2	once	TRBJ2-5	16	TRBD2	CASRFSLRGGQETQYF	TGTGCCAGCAGATTCAGCCTGCGGGGGGGCCAAGAGACCCAGTACTTC
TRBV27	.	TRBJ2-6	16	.	CASSERRAPGANVLTF	TGTGCCAGCAGCGAGCGCAGGGCGCCCGGGGCCAACGTCCTGACTTTC
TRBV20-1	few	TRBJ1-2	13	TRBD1	CSARDSSNYGYTF	TGCAGTGCTCGGGACAGTTCTAACTATGGCTACACCTTC
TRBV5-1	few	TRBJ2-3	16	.	CASRAQGVLSTDTQYF	TGCGCCAGCAGGGCACAGGGAGTCCTTAGCACAGATACGCAGTATTTT
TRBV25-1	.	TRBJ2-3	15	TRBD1	CASSKTGASTDTQYF	TGTGCCAGCTCCAAGACAGGGGCAAGCACAGATACGCAGTATTTT
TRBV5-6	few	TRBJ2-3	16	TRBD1	CASRREDRGSTDTQYF	TGTGCCAGCAGGAGGGAGGACAGGGGCAGCACAGATACGCAGTATTTT
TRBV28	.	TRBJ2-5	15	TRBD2	CASSRPPGLAGVQYF	TGTGCCAGCAGTCGACCCCCGGGACTAGCGGGAGTGCAGTACTTC
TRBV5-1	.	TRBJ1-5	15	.	CASSLEVGVNQPQHF	TGCGCCAGCAGCTTGGAGGTTGGGGTCAATCAGCCCCAGCATTTT
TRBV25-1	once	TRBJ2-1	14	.	CASSGTVSYNEQFF	TGTGCCAGTTCCGGGACGGTGTCCTACAATGAGCAGTTCTTC
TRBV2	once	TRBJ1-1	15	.	CASSKQGGMNTEAFF	TGTGCCAGCAGTAAACAGGGAGGGATGAACACTGAAGCTTTCTTT
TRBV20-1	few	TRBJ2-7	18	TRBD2	CSATPRGLADQRAYEQYF	TGCAGTGCCACCCCCAGGGGACTAGCGGACCAAAGGGCTTACGAGCAGTACTTC
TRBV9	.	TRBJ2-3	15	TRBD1	CASSAKDRVGDTQYF	TGTGCCAGCAGCGCTAAAGACAGGGTAGGAGATACGCAGTATTTT
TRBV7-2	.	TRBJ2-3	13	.	CASSLPALGTQYF	TGTGCCAGCAGCTTACCAGCCTTGGGTACGCAGTATTTT
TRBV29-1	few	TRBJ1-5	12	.	CSVRNPNQPQHF	TGCAGCGTTCGTAACCCCAATCAGCCCCAGCATTTT
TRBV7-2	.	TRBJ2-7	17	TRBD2	CASKANLAGLGGGEQYF	TGTGCCAGCAAAGCAAACCTAGCGGGCCTAGGAGGGGGCGAGCAGTACTTC
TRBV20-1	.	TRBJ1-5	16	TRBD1	CSAQQPGQGFNQPQHF	TGCAGTGCGCAACAGCCGGGACAGGGCTTTAATCAGCCCCAGCATTTT
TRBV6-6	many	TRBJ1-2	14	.	CASSPSGAWGGYTF	TGTGCCAGCAGTCCGTCAGGGGCGTGGGGTGGCTACACCTTC
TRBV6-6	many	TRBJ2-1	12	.	CASRGDADEQFF	TGTGCCAGCAGAGGGGATGCCGATGAGCAGTTCTTC
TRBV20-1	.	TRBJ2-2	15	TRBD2	CSAILAGVYDGELFF	TGCAGTGCTATTTTAGCGGGAGTATATGACGGGGAGCTGTTTTTT
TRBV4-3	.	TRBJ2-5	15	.	CASSPRARGGETQYF	TGCGCCAGCAGTCCTCGGGCCCGAGGGGGAGAGACCCAGTACTTC